These 24 T cell receptor beta chains originate from one sample sequenced in a study of blood T cell repertoires in COVID-19. This table comes from immunoSEQ multiplex PCR, and its TCRdb copy is limited to in-frame clones, with some not included. In the table there are 85,000 to 100,000 clones, about 83% of which are singletons. The sequencing input was peripheral blood. All receptors come from a woman aged 60-70 years with COVID-19, enrolled during active disease.

The chain joins TRBV10-1 to TRBJ2-7, with D possibly TRBD2 on 5 matching bases. The CDR3 runs 13 residues. V gave up 0 bases and J gave up 5 bases, with 8 bases separating them. Germline CDR1 and CDR2: WNHNN and SYGVQD (reference sequence). The CDR3 sequence is CASSESRADEQYF. The CDR3 DNA reads TGCGCCAGCAGTGAGTCGAGAGCGGACGAGCAGTACTTC.

V is TRBV19 and J is TRBJ1-2; 11 positions match TRBD1. The CDR3 covers 13 residues. Germline CDR1 reads LNHDA; CDR2 reads SQIVND (reference sequence). Trimming removed 9 bases from V and 9 bases from J; junction bases left unmatched: 9. CDR3 amino acids: CASRGQGALSYTF. CDR3 nucleotide sequence: TGTGCCAGCCGCGGACAGGGGGCTTTAAGCTACACCTTC.

V and J are TRBV15 and TRBJ1-6; 9 bases map to TRBD1. Unmatched junction bases numbered 7, after V lost 0 bases and J lost 4 bases. Germline V CDR1 and CDR2: LNHNV, YYDKDF (reference sequence). The length of the CDR3 is 18 residues. DNA of the CDR3: TGTGCCACCAGCAGAGAGAAAACAGGGGGCTATTATAATTCACCCCTCCACTTT. Its translation: CATSREKTGGYYNSPLHF.

In this sample, this clone turned up once. The chain is built from TRBV4-3 and TRBJ2-2; D gene unclear. CDR1 LGHNA and CDR2 YSLEER come from the germline V gene. CDR3 length equals 16 residues. V lost 1 base to trimming and J lost 2 bases, with 11 bases between them. The CDR3, as DNA: TGCGCCAGCAGCCAAGCCGACTTTAGAAACACCGGGGAGCTGTTTTTT. Residues: CASSQADFRNTGELFF.

The rearrangement links TRBV3-1 (or the pseudogene TRBV3-2) to TRBJ1-1; TRBD1 matches 11 bases. The germline V gene encodes CDR1 LGHDT and CDR2 YNNKEL (reference sequence). V lost 5 bases and J lost 5; bases outside the gene matches: 4. The CDR3 totals 14 residues. As DNA, the CDR3 is TGTGCCAGCAGCGCCGGGACAGGGGGGACTGAAGCTTTCTTT. Protein: CASSAGTGGTEAFF.

The chain uses TRBV5-1 and TRBJ2-7; 8 bases agree with TRBD1. V shed 3 bases and J 2 bases; nucleotides not matched to a gene: 4. CDR1 is SGHRS and CDR2 is YFSETQ in the germline V gene. The length of the CDR3 is 14 residues. The CDR3 protein is CASSSTGATYEQYF. The DNA of the CDR3 is TGCGCCAGCAGCTCGACAGGGGCCACCTACGAGCAGTACTTC.

This chain uses TRBV5-5 with TRBJ1-3; 7 bases are a match to TRBD1. CDR1 is SGHKS and CDR2 is YYEKEE in the germline V gene (reference sequence). The CDR3 spans 18 residues. After removal of 3 bases from V and 0 bases from J, the junction contained 12 bases not matched to a gene. CDR3 DNA: TGTGCCAGCAGCTCGGGGGCCCCGACAGGGCCCTCTGGAAACACCATATATTTT. Amino acids: CASSSGAPTGPSGNTIYF.

The chain links TRBV10-3 to TRBJ1-5; D unclear. V dropped 3 bases and J dropped 4 bases, with 13 bases sitting between them. The CDR3 is 15 amino acids. CDR1 and CDR2 from the germline V gene are ENHRY and SYGVKD. The CDR3 here is CAISEAGPRNQPQHF. Written as DNA, the CDR3 is TGTGCCATCAGTGAAGCAGGTCCTCGGAATCAGCCCCAGCATTTT.

This chain links TRBV7-2 with TRBJ2-1; 10 positions agree with TRBD2. V trimming: 5 bases; J trimming: 4 bases; junction bases outside the gene matches: 14. The CDR3 spans 18 residues. Per germline, CDR1 SGHTA and CDR2 FQGNSA. The CDR3 bases are TGTGCCAGCAGCGTAAATAGCGGGGGGCCGGGAGTATACAATGAGCAGTTCTTC. Its protein is CASSVNSGGPGVYNEQFF.

This clone was counted a single time. This rearrangement joins TRBV12-3 or TRBV12-4 to TRBJ1-1, with TRBD1 as a possible D gene (5 bases). The length of the CDR3 is 12 residues. With 3 bases removed from V and 8 bases from J, the gap between germline ends came to 10 bases. The CDR3 DNA reads TGTGCCAGCAGTTTCCGACAGCGAGAAGCTTTCTTT. It translates to CASSFRQREAFF.

The chain employs TRBV12-3 or TRBV12-4 and TRBJ1-1, with TRBD1 matching over 9 bases. V was clipped by 6 bases and J by 6 bases; unmatched bases: 5. The CDR3 is 13 residues long. CDR3 bases: TGTGCCAGCAGGCCGGGACAGGGCTCTGAAGCTTTCTTT. It encodes CASRPGQGSEAFF.

The J gene is TRBJ2-1, the V gene TRBV6-1; D unresolved. V dropped 3 bases and J dropped 8 bases, with 14 bases sitting between them. This CDR3 comprises 14 residues. Germline lookup yields CDR1 MNHNS and CDR2 SASEGT. Here the CDR3 DNA reads TGTGCCAGCAGTGAGTCGACATGGGCTGATGAGCAGTTCTTC. Translating it yields CASSESTWADEQFF.

This rearrangement joins TRBV4-1 to TRBJ1-5; D is perhaps TRBD1 (6 bases). This CDR3 region has 13 residues. V was clipped by 2 bases and J by 10 bases, with 12 bases between them. From germline, CDR1 is MGHRA and CDR2 YSYEKL. The CDR3 loop is CASSQRRDTPQHF. The CDR3, as DNA: TGCGCCAGCAGCCAACGCAGGGACACCCCCCAGCATTTT.

The DNA for the CDR3 is TGTGCCAGCAGCGTAGCGCGGAGCACAGATACGCAGTATTTT. This sequence encodes CASSVARSTDTQYF. This chain joins TRBV9 and TRBJ2-3; D remains unclear. With 0 bases removed from V and 0 bases from J, the gap between germline ends came to 5 bases. Germline values: CDR1 SGDLS, CDR2 YYNGEE. This CDR3 is 14 amino acids long.

Concerning this clone: At one boundary the junction diverges from the germline segment, which might be a read error. V gene TRBV5-8 combines with J gene TRBJ2-7; possibly TRBD1 for D (5 bases). CDR1 and CDR2 from the germline V gene are SGHTS and YDEGEE. CDR3 size: 18 residues. DNA of the CDR3: TGTGCCAGCAGCTTGGGGGGCCCCAAGTCAGCAACCCCCCTGAGTGCGCTCTTC. Amino acids: CASSLGGPKSATPLSALF.

The chain has TRBV19 and TRBJ1-6; 9 bases are shared with TRBD1. V trimming: 4 bases; J trimming: 10 bases; junction bases outside the gene matches: 11. Germline values: CDR1 LNHDA, CDR2 SQIVND (reference sequence). The CDR3 is 16 amino acids. In nucleotides, the CDR3 is TGTGCCAGTAGTACCGTTCCGGGACAGGGCGAATCACCCCTCCACTTT. Amino acid sequence: CASSTVPGQGESPLHF.

This chain connects TRBV7-2 to TRBJ2-3; D unresolved. Germline V gene data show CDR1 as SGHTA and CDR2 as FQGNSA. The CDR3 totals 14 residues. V lost 1 base to trimming and J lost 2 bases, with 7 bases between them. In DNA, the CDR3 is TGTGCCAGCAGCTTAGGGGCCTACACAGATACGCAGTATTTT. Amino acids: CASSLGAYTDTQYF.

This rearrangement joins TRBV7-6 to TRBJ1-1; D is uncertain. V lost 8 bases and J lost 4, with 14 bases in between. Germline CDR1 reads SGHVS; CDR2 reads FNYEAQ. The length of the CDR3 is 13 residues. This CDR3 is CASAADIGTEAFF. CDR3 DNA sequence: TGTGCCAGCGCCGCCGACATCGGCACTGAAGCTTTCTTT.

The chain uses TRBV7-2 and TRBJ1-5; D not resolved. Trimming removed 4 bases at V and 5 bases at J, with 6 bases between. The CDR3 loop spans 12 amino acids. CDR1 is SGHTA, CDR2 FQGNSA, per germline. The CDR3 region has the DNA TGTGCCAGCAGCTCTACCCATCAGCCCCAGCATTTT. Its translation: CASSSTHQPQHF.

Concerning this clone itself: This CDR3 is also generated by other DNA sequences in the sample. The chain combines TRBV7-2 with TRBJ1-2, with 8 bases identical to TRBD1. The CDR3 runs 14 residues. Germline V CDR1 and CDR2: SGHTA, FQGNSA. V shed 3 bases, J shed 2 bases, and the junction held 2 bases outside the gene matches. For the CDR3, the DNA is TGTGCCAGCAGCTTCGGACAGGGCAACTATGGCTACACCTTC. Translating gives CASSFGQGNYGYTF.

The J gene is TRBJ1-3, the V gene TRBV10-3; 8 bases are shared with TRBD1. V shed 10 bases, J shed 4 bases, and the junction held 3 bases outside the gene matches. Germline V lookup: CDR1 ENHRY, CDR2 SYGVKD. The CDR3 consists of 12 residues. The CDR3 loop reads CATQGAGNTIYF. The DNA of the CDR3 is TGTGCCACCCAGGGGGCAGGAAACACCATATATTTT.

The J gene is TRBJ1-2, the V gene TRBV27; D perhaps matches TRBD1 (5 bases). Trimming cost V 1 base and J 0 bases, with 12 bases left between them. The CDR3 sequence is 16 residues long. The germline CDR1 and CDR2 sequences are MNHEY and SMNVEV (reference sequence). In DNA form, the CDR3 reads TGTGCCAGCAGTTTATTGGGGCGCCCAGCTAACTATGGCTACACCTTC. As protein: CASSLLGRPANYGYTF.

This chain uses TRBV7-2 with TRBJ2-2, with D possibly matching TRBD1 (5 bases). Trimming pared 7 bases from V and 9 bases from J, leaving 15 bases between. The V gene's germline CDR1 is SGHTA and CDR2 FQGNSA. This CDR3 is 13 amino acids long. The CDR3 DNA reads as TGTGCCAGCAACCAGGGTTGGGGCAGGGAGCTGTTTTTT. Protein product: CASNQGWGRELFF.

The V gene is TRBV5-8, the J gene TRBJ1-2; tentatively, D is TRBD1 (6 bases). V was pared by 0 bases and J by 6 bases, with 18 bases between. Germline loops: CDR1 SGHTS, CDR2 YDEGEE. The CDR3 contains 16 residues. The CDR3 nucleotides read TGTGCCAGCAGCTTGGTCGGCGGTCCCAGGGGAGATGGCTACACCTTC. Translated, it gives CASSLVGGPRGDGYTF.